Each of the 2 T cell receptor beta chains below was sequenced from the same sample in a study of CD8 T cells in Susac syndrome. Random hexamers were used to reverse transcribe the RNA input (about 0.5 to 1 ug). TCRdb independently ran MiXCR on the immunoSEQ multiplex PCR reads; one entry per CDR3 protein. The profile shows over 120,000 distinct CDR3 sequences, approximately 93% of them singletons. The sequenced sample was CD4+ T cells from PBMCs. These receptors originate from a human donor in good health.

CDR3 nucleotide sequence: TGTGCCAGTAGTATGGTCAGGAACAATCAGCCCCAGCATTTT. This sequence encodes CASSMVRNNQPQHF. The gene calls are TRBV19 and TRBJ1-5; D call uncertain. V was cut by 3 bases and J by 3 bases, with 9 bases left in between. The CDR3 is made up of 14 amino acids. Per the germline V gene, CDR1 is LNHDA and CDR2 is SQIVND (reference sequence).

J is TRBJ2-1 and V is TRBV5-1, with TRBD2 matching over 10 bases. Germline values: CDR1 SGHRS, CDR2 YFSETQ. After removal of 2 bases from V and 9 bases from J, the junction contained 14 bases not matched to a gene. CDR3 size: 17 residues. CDR3 DNA: TGCGCCAGCAGCTTCACCCCCCCCGGGACTAGCGATGGTGAGCAGTTCTTC. The encoded protein is CASSFTPPGTSDGEQFF.